This TCR beta chain came from a study of T cell responses to AZD1222 COVID-19 vaccine (dated by TCRdb to about 2021). Background on the whole study: A total of just over 230 trial participants underwent TCR sequencing, of whom around 210 had received two doses of AZD1222 and around 26 had received two doses of the MenACWY control vaccine. Enrollment into the trials was organized by age into subgroups of 18-55, 56-69 and 70-plus years, and those subgroups contained roughly 150, 30 and 60 TCR-sequenced participants, respectively. What the study reported, not specific to this receptor: Participants were mostly white British and included more females than males, and it was suggested by the authors that clonal diversity may have been underestimated. The 56-69-year group was small, and its depth increase did not reach significance, likely because of low power. Conclusions about previously exposed vaccinees are limited, since just a handful of AZD1222 recipients were seropositive for SARS-CoV-2 at baseline. After two AZD1222 doses, both the breadth and the depth of spike-specific TCRs were significantly higher than at day 0 and than in MenACWY recipients. Vaccine-associated CD4 TCRs spanned the whole spike protein, with dominant responses in regions 160-218 and 743-854. Reportedly, almost half of the unique spike-specific TCRs recognized epitopes lying outside the regions that are mutated in the B.1.351 and B.1.1.7 variants. Because no samples from the day 14 peak response were available, repertoires could be characterized only after the peak T cell response.

As concerns this clone: What antigen it recognizes has not been identified. The sample holds no much larger clone one base away, and base qualities are not on file.

The CDR3 regions of human TCRbeta chains were analyzed by immunosequencing. The original pipeline was this. TCRs in the repertoires were compared against a reference library of SARS-CoV-2-specific TCRs that had been generated with the MIRA antigen-specificity platform. Breadth was defined as the fraction of unique TCRs that were SARS-CoV-2-associated, and depth was defined as the fraction of total T cells that were SARS-CoV-2-associated. Each spike-specific TCR was assigned to its reactive spike region and to a CD4 or CD8 class using the MIRA data. Log10-transformed breadth and depth values were compared by one-way ANOVA with Sidak's multiple comparisons tests. Not all clones reach the TCRdb copy of this immuneACCESS table, which keeps in-frame sequences only. Checked studies attribute under half of the gap to unresolved V genes and leave the rest unexplained. V, J and clone size are taken as reported in that table, and D and trimming were inferred from the DNA itself. Recorded for this sample are 120,000 or so clones; 94% of them occurred a single time. Of the sample, 2.9% is held by the ten largest clones.

At the junction V is shortened by 3 bases and J by 2 bases; bases outside the gene matches: 6. As encoded in the germline V gene (reference sequence), CDR1 is SGHNT while CDR2 is YYREEE. Inclusive of the bounding cysteine and phenylalanine, the CDR3 is 15 residues long. This entry keeps only the CDR3 DNA: 45 bases, framed from base 1. The time point label, as the study defines it: about 28 days (+/-7) after the second vaccine dose. Because spike-specific TCR depth and breadth did not differ between the two schedules, AZD1222 recipients who got a second dose at roughly 4 weeks were pooled with those who got a second dose at roughly 12 weeks. The vaccinee samples were drawn from two UK trials, COV001 and COV002, one of which was a single-blind randomized controlled phase 2/3 trial testing AZD1222 (ChAdOx1 nCoV-19) in healthy adults. Trial participant PBMC samples were collected at day 0 and day 28 after the second dose for TCRbeta chain sequencing.

The TCR comes from an adult who received the AZD1222 COVID-19 vaccine. The material sequenced was peripheral blood, taken 28 days after the second AZD1222 dose. The chain uses TRBV5-4 and TRBJ1-2, with TRBD1 matching 8 junction bases. The DNA reads TGTGCCAGCAGCTATGGACAGGGCCCCAACTATGGCTACACCTTC. Its protein reads: CASSYGQGPNYGYTF.